The 21 T cell receptor beta chains presented below share a single source sample, sequenced in a study of blood T cell repertoires in COVID-19. Clones were read by immunoSEQ multiplex PCR, and TCRdb kept only the in-frame ones, dropping some. The sample includes roughly 260,000 clones, about nine tenths seen only once; the top ten take around 1.8%. Sequencing was performed on PBMCs or T cells enriched from blood (not recorded which). Receptors originate from a woman under 30 who had recovered from COVID-19.

Here the CDR3 reads CASSAAGGPRGSYEQYF. For the CDR3, the DNA is TGTGCCAGCAGCGCCGCAGGGGGCCCAAGGGGATCCTACGAGCAGTACTTC. The genes are TRBV9 and TRBJ2-7; 8 nucleotides line up with TRBD1. CDR3 length: 17 residues. Germline V gene data show CDR1 as SGDLS and CDR2 as YYNGEE. The V segment lost 3 bases and the J segment 1 base; nucleotides outside the gene matches: 12.

The chain couples TRBV6-5 to TRBJ1-2; D remains unclear. V was shortened by 7 bases and J by 0 bases, with 6 bases between the two germline ends. The CDR3 totals 12 residues. CDR1 MNHEY and CDR2 SVGAGI come from the germline V gene. CDR3 DNA sequence: TGTGCCAGCACTAAAGCTAACTATGGCTACACCTTC. This encodes CASTKANYGYTF.

The chain employs TRBV5-4 and TRBJ2-5; D possibly corresponds to TRBD2 (5 bases). The germline gives CDR1 SGHNT, CDR2 YYREEE (reference sequence). The CDR3 is 13 residues long. The ends were cut back, 6 bases at V and 7 bases at J, with 16 bases in the middle. CDR3 amino acids: CASTGDSLGTQYF. CDR3 nucleotides: TGTGCCAGCACCGGTGACTCACTAGGGACCCAGTACTTC.

V and J are TRBV20-1 and TRBJ2-1; TRBD2 agrees at 14 bases. V lost 6 bases to trimming and J lost 0 bases; unmatched junction nucleotides: 13. This CDR3 has 19 residues. CDR1 is DFQATT and CDR2 is SNEGSKA in the germline V gene (reference sequence). The CDR3 DNA is TGCAGTGCCAGTATGGGACTAGCGGGAGTAAAGAGCTCCTACAATGAGCAGTTCTTC. Its translation is CSASMGLAGVKSSYNEQFF.

Comments on this clone: The junction does not match germline at one end; this may be a read error. The V and J genes are TRBV11-3 and TRBJ1-1; 10 bases map to TRBD1. The CDR3 covers 15 residues. Germline CDR1 and CDR2: SGHNT and YENEEA. CDR3 sequence reads: CASSVDRGPNTEAFF. Here the CDR3 DNA reads TGTGCCAGCAGCGTAGACAGGGGGCCGAACACTGAAGCTTTCTTT.

V usage is TRBV5-1 and J usage is TRBJ1-5; 10 bases align to TRBD1. Trimming at V came to 5 bases and at J to 3 bases, leaving 5 bases not matched to a gene. CDR1 is SGHRS, CDR2 YFSETQ, per germline. This CDR3 region has 15 residues. The CDR3 sequence: CASRTGTGANQPQHF. CDR3 nucleotides: TGCGCCAGCAGAACCGGGACAGGGGCCAATCAGCCCCAGCATTTT.

This sequence joins TRBV2 and TRBJ1-2; D is perhaps TRBD1 (6 bases). Germline CDR1 SNHLY, CDR2 FYNNEI. V shed 6 bases and J shed 6 bases, with 11 bases lying between them. This CDR3 is built from 12 residues. DNA for the CDR3: TGTGCCAGCAGACAGGGTGACAATGGCTACACCTTC. This codes for CASRQGDNGYTF.

The chain combines TRBV27 with TRBJ2-6; D not resolved. CDR3 size: 14 residues. Trimming shortened V by 6 bases and J by 0 bases, and 6 bases separated the two germline ends. CDR1 and CDR2 from the germline V gene are MNHEY and SMNVEV (reference sequence). The CDR3 region is CASRSSSGANVLTF. The CDR3 DNA sequence: TGTGCCAGCAGATCTTCCTCTGGGGCCAACGTCCTGACTTTC.

This clone has only one observation. V is TRBV9 and J is TRBJ2-2; TRBD2 agrees at 8 bases. The CDR3 loop spans 14 amino acids. CDR1 is SGDLS and CDR2 is YYNGEE in the germline V gene. Losses at the gene ends were 7 bases for V and 7 bases for J; bases not matched to a gene: 9. This CDR3 reads CASGGTSGFGELFF. CDR3 nucleotides: TGTGCCAGCGGAGGGACTAGTGGTTTCGGGGAGCTGTTTTTT.

This chain links TRBV9 with TRBJ2-5; 8 bases map to TRBD2. CDR1 and CDR2 (germline): SGDLS, YYNGEE. The V segment lost 3 bases and the J segment 1 base; nucleotides outside the gene matches: 17. This CDR3 is 19 amino acids long. The CDR3 DNA reads TGTGCCAGCAGCGGAGCCGATTGGGGGAGCGGGGGACGCCAAGAGACCCAGTACTTC. Amino acid sequence: CASSGADWGSGGRQETQYF.

A single count supports this clone. V usage is TRBV7-2 and J usage is TRBJ1-1, with TRBD1 identical over 7 bases. From germline, CDR1 is SGHTA and CDR2 FQGNSA. CDR3 length: 14 residues. V dropped 4 bases and J dropped 5; count of bases not matched to a gene: 7. The CDR3 sequence: CASSSRQGRTEAFF. The DNA for the CDR3 is TGTGCCAGCAGCTCCAGACAGGGCCGGACTGAAGCTTTCTTT.

V usage is TRBV6-5 and J usage is TRBJ1-5; D is undetermined. From germline, CDR1 is MNHEY and CDR2 SVGAGI. There are 12 residues in the CDR3. Trimming stripped 6 bases from V and 3 bases from J, with 6 bases between. The CDR3: CASRDFNQPQHF. The CDR3 coding sequence is TGTGCCAGCAGAGACTTCAATCAGCCCCAGCATTTT.

This chain uses TRBV7-2 with TRBJ1-6; 12 nucleotides match TRBD1. The CDR3 covers 16 residues. Trimming cost V 2 bases and J 6 bases; bases outside gene matches: 2. The V gene's germline CDR1 is SGHTA and CDR2 FQGNSA. The CDR3 bases are TGTGCCAGCAGCTTACCGGGACAGGGGGCTAATTCACCCCTCCACTTT. Its protein product is CASSLPGQGANSPLHF.

This chain uses TRBV15 with TRBJ2-1; D gene ambiguous. Per the germline V gene, CDR1 is LNHNV and CDR2 is YYDKDF (reference sequence). CDR3 size: 10 residues. The V end was cut by 8 bases, the J end by 10 bases, with 9 bases between. The CDR3 here is CATGALEQFF. The CDR3 nucleotides read TGTGCCACCGGAGCCCTCGAGCAGTTCTTC.

The chain carries TRBV21-1 and TRBJ2-1; the table's D gene call, TRBD1, was not cross checked with the DNA. TRBV21-1 counts as a pseudogene. The CDR3 has 22 residues. The CDR3 sequence: CAIPPGQGVPLPPVPTYNEQFF. In DNA, the CDR3 is TGTGCCATTCCTCCGGGACAGGGTGTTCCCTTGCCTCCAGTTCCTACCTACAATGAGCAGTTCTTC.

This chain connects TRBV10-3 to TRBJ1-2; weak D call: TRBD1 (6 bases). CDR3 length: 13 amino acids. Trimming removed 2 bases from V and 6 bases from J, with 10 bases in between. From germline, CDR1 is ENHRY and CDR2 SYGVKD. CDR3: CAISEIAGDGYTF. The CDR3 region has the DNA TGTGCCATCAGTGAGATAGCAGGGGATGGCTACACCTTC.

V gene TRBV5-1 combines with J gene TRBJ2-4, with a weak D call TRBD1 (6 bases). Germline V lookup: CDR1 SGHRS, CDR2 YFSETQ. The CDR3 has 13 amino acids. V was trimmed by 7 bases and J by 11 bases, leaving 19 bases between them. CDR3 sequence reads: CASGTRARGLQYF. In DNA, the CDR3 is TGCGCCAGCGGAACAAGAGCCAGGGGACTTCAGTACTTC. Combining the CDR3 with reference TRBV5-1 and TRBJ2-4 gives the whole variable domain KAGVTQTPRYLIKTRGQQVTLSCSPISGHRSVSWYQQTPGQGLQFLFEYFSETQRNKGNFPGRFSGRQFSNSRSEMNVSTLELGDSALYLCASGTRARGLQYFGAGTRLSVL.

V usage is TRBV9 and J usage is TRBJ2-5; TRBD2 agrees at 10 bases. The V and J ends lost 0 bases and 7 bases, in that order; junction bases with no gene match: 0. CDR1 and CDR2 from the germline V gene are SGDLS and YYNGEE. The CDR3 runs 13 residues. In DNA, the CDR3 is TGTGCCAGCAGCGTAGGGACTAGCGGGACCCAGTACTTC. It translates to CASSVGTSGTQYF.

CDR3 loop: CASSIASGRSPVYGYTF. In nucleotides, the CDR3 is TGTGCCAGTAGTATAGCCTCGGGTAGGAGCCCCGTCTATGGCTACACCTTC. The chain uses TRBV19 and TRBJ1-2; D unclear. The CDR3 spans 17 residues. V lost 1 base and J lost 4, with 19 bases in between. Per germline, CDR1 LNHDA and CDR2 SQIVND (reference sequence). Combining the CDR3 with reference TRBV19 and TRBJ1-2 gives the whole variable domain DGGITQSPKYLFRKEGQNVTLSCEQNLNHDAMYWYRQDPGQGLRLIYYSQIVNDFQKGDIAEGYSVSREKKESFPLTVTSAQKNPTAFYLCASSIASGRSPVYGYTFGSGTRLTVV.

The chain employs TRBV5-1 and TRBJ1-5, with 7 bases lining up with TRBD1. The V gene end was trimmed by 2 bases and the J gene end by 0 bases; junction bases not matched to a gene: 2. The CDR3 is 15 amino acids. Germline CDR1 is SGHRS and CDR2 is YFSETQ. The CDR3 here is CASSLTGDSNQPQHF. In nucleotides, the CDR3 is TGCGCCAGCAGCTTAACAGGGGATAGCAATCAGCCCCAGCATTTT. Full variable domain (outside the CDR3, taken from reference TRBV5-1 and TRBJ1-5): KAGVTQTPRYLIKTRGQQVTLSCSPISGHRSVSWYQQTPGQGLQFLFEYFSETQRNKGNFPGRFSGRQFSNSRSEMNVSTLELGDSALYLCASSLTGDSNQPQHFGDGTRLSIL.

The chain carries TRBV4-2 and TRBJ1-6; D ambiguous. The CDR3 has 13 residues. The V gene lost 0 bases and the J gene lost 7 bases, with 4 bases spanning the gap. Germline V gene data show CDR1 as LGHNA and CDR2 as YNFKEQ. The DNA of the CDR3 is TGTGCCAGCAGCCAAGATCGGAATTCACCCCTCCACTTT. This translates into CASSQDRNSPLHF.